These T cell receptor beta chains were read from a single sample in a study of cytomegalovirus exposure and HLA in healthy donors. This table comes from immunoSEQ multiplex PCR, and its TCRdb copy is limited to in-frame clones, with some not included. The data show about 180,000 clones, over 65% seen once. Sequencing was done on a sample of PBMCs. The source of these receptors is a man aged 18 to 30 in good health and CMV-seronegative. CDR3s include the opening cysteine and the closing phenylalanine or tryptophan. D genes are given only for firm matches.

CDR3: CASRGTGGSNEQFF
D: TRBD1
V: TRBV13
J: TRBJ2-1

CDR3: CASSLSKGQIYYGYTF
D: -
V: TRBV7-8
J: TRBJ1-2

CDR3: CASRLPPGDQANSLTYEQYF
D: -
V: TRBV12-2
J: TRBJ2-7

CDR3: CASSGQEISNEKLFF
D: TRBD1
V: TRBV19
J: TRBJ1-4

CDR3: CASRKVGQGVDEQFF
D: TRBD1
V: TRBV5-1
J: TRBJ2-1

CDR3: CASSLRGSAEAFF
D: -
V: TRBV7-3
J: TRBJ1-1

CDR3: CSQRSYSYNEQFF
D: -
V: TRBV29-1
J: TRBJ2-1

CDR3: CASSYNGAGYGYTF
D: -
V: TRBV6-5
J: TRBJ1-2

CDR3: CASSPWGDHGQPQHF
D: -
V: TRBV7-9
J: TRBJ1-5

CDR3: CASSYGGRGETQYF
D: -
V: TRBV19
J: TRBJ2-5

CDR3: CASSLGDRNYGYTF
D: TRBD1
V: TRBV5-1
J: TRBJ1-2

CDR3: CAISGPRTASGTDTQYF
D: -
V: TRBV10-3
J: TRBJ2-3

CDR3: CATRAGTYFYGYTF
D: -
V: TRBV19
J: TRBJ1-2

CDR3: CASSQFDNRASVKNIQYF
D: -
V: TRBV23-1
J: TRBJ2-4

CDR3: CASSPGAPGKNQPQHF
D: -
V: TRBV18
J: TRBJ1-5

CDR3: CASSLQGGWTDTQYF
D: -
V: TRBV7-9
J: TRBJ2-3

CDR3: CASRGGQGETQYF
D: TRBD1
V: TRBV2
J: TRBJ2-5

CDR3: CASSPSGTEYEQYF
D: TRBD1
V: TRBV28
J: TRBJ2-7

CDR3: CASSATSLETQYF
D: -
V: TRBV7-9
J: TRBJ2-5

CDR3: CASTNRLGSYNEQFF
D: -
V: TRBV27
J: TRBJ2-1

CDR3: CASSFRGTAKNIQYF
D: -
V: TRBV7-3
J: TRBJ2-4

CDR3: CAISDRGQGLHEQYF
D: TRBD1
V: TRBV10-3
J: TRBJ2-7

CDR3: CASGLPAANNSPLHF
D: -
V: TRBV6-5
J: TRBJ1-6

CDR3: CASTPMTGSSGELFF
D: TRBD1
V: TRBV5-1
J: TRBJ2-2

CDR3: CASSYGGKQETQYF
D: TRBD2
V: TRBV5-1
J: TRBJ2-5

CDR3: CASSFREAKNIQYF
D: -
V: TRBV28
J: TRBJ2-4

CDR3: CASGLILHEQYF
D: -
V: TRBV2
J: TRBJ2-7

CDR3: CASSWGPDTEAFF
D: -
V: TRBV5-5
J: TRBJ1-1

CDR3: CASSPGLGDTQYF
D: -
V: TRBV11-2
J: TRBJ2-3

CDR3: CASSEGTGNGYTF
D: TRBD1
V: TRBV25-1
J: TRBJ1-2

CDR3: CASRSAPGSSYNEQFF
D: -
V: TRBV4-1
J: TRBJ2-1

CDR3: CASSLGTGGAMNTEAFF
D: TRBD1
V: TRBV5-4
J: TRBJ1-1

CDR3: CASRIWTGPSYGYTF
D: TRBD1
V: TRBV6-5
J: TRBJ1-2

CDR3: CAWSGGQGPYEQYF
D: TRBD1
V: TRBV30
J: TRBJ2-7

CDR3: CASSPRTGYGYTF
D: TRBD1
V: TRBV7-8
J: TRBJ1-2